This T cell receptor beta chain was sequenced during a study of blood T cell repertoires in COVID-19. About the study: Samples representing acute and convalescent COVID-19 were sourced from the United States, Italy and Spain. In each case, the material was cDNA or gDNA derived from T cells, B-cell-depleted T cells, or PBMCs.

In the source study's methods: Using reference gene primer amplification, nucleated cell counts were estimated. The protocol was immunoSEQ multiplex PCR, while the TCRdb copy is restricted to in-frame clones and leaves out a portion. Clone size and V and J calls were adopted from that table, with D and trimming inferred from the DNA. The sample carries 250,000 to 350,000 clones, less than 85% recorded once. Enrollment of patients from Seattle took place during active infection, with longitudinal follow-up. The CDR3 spans 15 residues. Germline values: CDR1 MDHEN, CDR2 SYDVKM. The junction had 8 bases not matched to a gene; V was cut back by 4 bases and J by 5 bases.

This chain joins TRBV28 and TRBJ2-1; 7 bases map to TRBD2. Sequenced: peripheral blood. The receptor comes from a human donor with COVID-19, enrolled during active disease. The donor label of this sample is uncertain. CDR3 DNA: TGTGCCAGCAGTTCAGCGGGACCCGGCCACAATGAGCAGTTCTTC. The encoded protein is CASSSAGPGHNEQFF.